This T cell receptor (beta chain) originates from a study of blood T cell repertoires in COVID-19. Germline CDR1 reads SGDLS; CDR2 reads YYNGEE. The CDR3 consists of 17 residues. The V and J ends lost 0 bases and 3 bases, in that order; junction bases with no gene match: 5. In the original workflow: Nucleated cell counts were estimated from reference gene primer amplification. The table came from immunoSEQ multiplex PCR; TCRdb's copy has only in-frame clones and leaves some out. That table furnishes V, J and clone size, whereas the DNA furnished D and trimming. This table has around 65,000 clones, about 81% appearing once.

The sequenced sample was peripheral blood. The V gene is TRBV9, the J gene TRBJ2-3, with 12 positions matching TRBD2. This receptor was identified in a human donor in a cohort sampled during active COVID-19. CDR3 DNA: TGTGCCAGCAGCGTAGTACCACTAGCGGGAGGAACAGATACGCAGTATTTT. Its translation: CASSVVPLAGGTDTQYF.